These 14 T cell receptor beta chains were sequenced from one sample in a study of early T cells in non-severe SARS-CoV-2 infection. Each CDR3 protein is one row after TCRdb ran MiXCR on the 5' RACE reads. The repertoire holds more than 80,000 distinct CDR3 sequences, with around 15% as singletons. The specimen was whole blood. Every receptor here comes from an adult who was a healthcare worker with PCR-confirmed SARS-CoV-2 infection or an uninfected control (not recorded which).

J is TRBJ1-1 and V is TRBV5-5; 10 positions agree with TRBD1. The germline V gene encodes CDR1 SGHKS and CDR2 YYEKEE (reference sequence). This CDR3 is 15 amino acids long. The J segment lost 5 bases and the V segment lost 0 bases, leaving 4 bases of the junction unmatched. This CDR3 is CASSLVGTGATEAFF. CDR3 DNA: TGTGCCAGCAGCTTGGTCGGGACAGGGGCTACTGAAGCTTTCTTT.

A few counts support this clonotype. Mismatch with germline at one junction end may stem from a read error. The rearrangement joins TRBV7-9 to TRBJ1-2; D is undetermined. The CDR3 contains 13 residues. Germline values: CDR1 SEHNR, CDR2 FQNEAQ (reference sequence). CDR3 residues: CAGSLEVVGGYTF. As DNA, the CDR3 is TGTGCCGGCAGCTTAGAAGTGGTAGGTGGCTACACCTTC.

This clonotype was counted many times. V usage is TRBV6-5 and J usage is TRBJ1-1; D is possibly TRBD1 (5 bases). The CDR3 consists of 12 residues. Germline loops: CDR1 MNHEY, CDR2 SVGAGI. Trimming cost V 11 bases and J 0 bases, with 10 bases left between them. DNA for the CDR3: TGTGCCGCCCGGGGGTTGAACACTGAAGCTTTCTTT. It translates to CAARGLNTEAFF.

The chain uses TRBV6-2 or TRBV6-3 and TRBJ2-7, with D possibly TRBD1 on 5 matching bases. Germline V gene data show CDR1 as MNHEY and CDR2 as SVGEGT. Trimming took off 5 bases at V and 9 bases at J, with 23 bases between the two ends. This CDR3 has 15 residues. The chain's CDR3 is CASSQHSTEPWGQYF. The DNA for the CDR3 is TGTGCCAGCAGTCAACACTCGACAGAGCCATGGGGGCAGTACTTC.

Only a few counts were recorded for this clonotype. The chain joins TRBV18 to TRBJ2-1; 10 nucleotides line up with TRBD2. The length of the CDR3 is 17 residues. The germline CDR1 and CDR2 sequences are KGHSH and LQKENI. The V and J ends lost 4 bases and 0 bases, in that order; junction bases with no gene match: 6. The CDR3 DNA reads as TGTGCCAGCTCACTAGCGGGGGGTCGGAGCTCCTACAATGAGCAGTTCTTC. The encoded protein is CASSLAGGRSSYNEQFF.

This clonotype was recorded many times. The V call is TRBV20-1, the J call TRBJ2-3; 10 nucleotides line up with TRBD2. Unmatched junction bases numbered 10, after V lost 6 bases and J lost 7 bases. Germline CDR1 and CDR2: DFQATT and SNEGSKA (reference sequence). The CDR3 extends over 14 amino acids. The CDR3 spells CSAPWSGGGYTQYF. CDR3 in DNA: TGCAGTGCCCCCTGGAGCGGGGGGGGATATACGCAGTATTTT.

The chain links TRBV9 to TRBJ2-4; no definite D call. V was cut by 0 bases and J by 5 bases, with 9 bases left in between. Germline V lookup: CDR1 SGDLS, CDR2 YYNGEE. This CDR3 spans 14 amino acids. The CDR3 nucleotides are TGTGCCAGCAGCGTAGGAGGATCCCAAAACATTCAGTACTTC. Translating gives CASSVGGSQNIQYF.

This chain connects TRBV6-2 or TRBV6-3 to TRBJ2-1; the D gene is possibly TRBD2 (6 bases). V was trimmed by 2 bases and J by 9 bases, leaving 17 bases between them. The CDR3 runs to 15 residues. CDR1 and CDR2 from the germline V gene are MNHEY and SVGEGT. The CDR3 loop is CASSYPPTRGVEQFF. CDR3 bases: TGTGCCAGCAGTTACCCCCCGACTAGAGGCGTTGAGCAGTTCTTC.

This clonotype was picked up one time. The DNA of the CDR3 is TGCAGTGCTGGACGGTTGGGGGCAAATACGCAGTATTTT. This gives the protein CSAGRLGANTQYF. The chain couples TRBV20-1 to TRBJ2-3; D is perhaps TRBD1 (6 bases). The CDR3 sequence is 13 residues long. Germline CDR1 DFQATT, CDR2 SNEGSKA (reference sequence). V was cut by 5 bases and J by 7 bases, with 16 bases left in between.

Comment on this clonotype: A much larger clone sits a single nucleotide away, making a read error possible. The chain carries TRBV7-6 and TRBJ2-5; a weak D match, TRBD2 (5 bases). This CDR3 has 14 amino acids. Trimming removed 3 bases from V and 0 bases from J, with 8 bases in between. From germline, CDR1 is SGHVS and CDR2 FNYEAQ. This CDR3 is CASSFRRDQETQYF. The DNA of the CDR3 is TGTGCCAGCAGCTTTAGGCGGGACCAAGAGACCCAGTACTTC. The complete variable domain, with remaining parts taken from reference TRBV7-6 and TRBJ2-5, reads GAGVSQSPRYKVTKRGQDVALRCDPISGHVSLYWYRQALGQGPEFLTYFNYEAQQDKSGLPNDRFSAERPEGSISTLTIQRTEQRDSAMYRCASSFRRDQETQYFGPGTRLLVL.

The chain combines TRBV9 with TRBJ2-7, with a weak D call TRBD2 (6 bases). The CDR3 is made up of 13 amino acids. V lost 3 bases and J 3 bases, leaving 10 bases between the germline ends. Germline V CDR1 and CDR2: SGDLS, YYNGEE. The CDR3 region is CASSAGGNYEQYF. In nucleotides, the CDR3 is TGTGCCAGCAGCGCTGGGGGGAACTACGAGCAGTACTTC.

V and J are TRBV9 and TRBJ2-3; D gene uncertain. Germline CDR1 SGDLS, CDR2 YYNGEE. V dropped 4 bases and J dropped 2 bases, with 14 bases sitting between them. The CDR3 loop spans 15 amino acids. DNA of the CDR3: TGTGCCAGCAGCCTAATGGGCGATGTCACAGATACGCAGTATTTT. Amino acids: CASSLMGDVTDTQYF.

This chain uses TRBV18 with TRBJ2-5, with D perhaps TRBD1 (6 bases). V lost 4 bases and J lost 3, with 12 bases in between. Germline lookup yields CDR1 KGHSH and CDR2 LQKENI. This CDR3 comprises 14 residues. The CDR3 region has the DNA TGTGCCAGCTCACTACAGGGTGGGGAAGAGACCCAGTACTTC. Amino acid sequence: CASSLQGGEETQYF.

CDR3 DNA: TGTGCCAGCATCGCGGATGGGACAGCAATCAATGAGCAGTTCTTC. Its translation: CASIADGTAINEQFF. V and J are TRBV6-6 and TRBJ2-1, with 7 positions matching TRBD1. Unmatched junction bases numbered 12, after V lost 7 bases and J lost 6 bases. CDR1 MNHNY and CDR2 SVGAGI come from the germline V gene (reference sequence). This CDR3 contains 15 residues.